This paragraph covers one T cell receptor beta chain sequence. The record originates from a study of control samples from healthy donors and cancer patients. The V gene's germline CDR1 is MGHDK and CDR2 SYGVNS. Trimming shortened V by 2 bases and J by 2 bases, and 13 bases separated the two germline ends. This CDR3 has 15 amino acids. This table comes from immunoSEQ multiplex PCR, and its TCRdb copy is limited to in-frame clones, with some not included. The sample records about 82,000 clones, around 94% being singletons. This chain connects TRBV25-1 to TRBJ2-7; D is ambiguous. The TCR sequence derives from a woman aged 18 to 35 in good health. Sample: blood. CDR3 loop: CASSENGKGTYEQYF. CDR3 nucleotide sequence: TGTGCCAGCAGTGAAAATGGGAAGGGCACCTACGAGCAGTACTTC.